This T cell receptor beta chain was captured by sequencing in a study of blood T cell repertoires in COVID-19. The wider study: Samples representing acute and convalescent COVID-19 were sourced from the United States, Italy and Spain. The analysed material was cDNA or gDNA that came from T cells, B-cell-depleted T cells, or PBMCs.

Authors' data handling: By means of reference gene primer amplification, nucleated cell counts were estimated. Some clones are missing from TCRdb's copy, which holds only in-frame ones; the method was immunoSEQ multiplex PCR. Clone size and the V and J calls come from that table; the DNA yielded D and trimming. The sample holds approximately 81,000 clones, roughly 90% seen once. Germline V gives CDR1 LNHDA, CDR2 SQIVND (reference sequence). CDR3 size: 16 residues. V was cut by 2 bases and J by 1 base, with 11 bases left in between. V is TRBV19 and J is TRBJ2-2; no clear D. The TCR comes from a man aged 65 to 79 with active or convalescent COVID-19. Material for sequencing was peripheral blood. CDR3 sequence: CASSISQVGNTGELFF. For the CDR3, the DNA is TGTGCCAGTAGTATAAGTCAGGTCGGGAACACCGGGGAGCTGTTTTTT.